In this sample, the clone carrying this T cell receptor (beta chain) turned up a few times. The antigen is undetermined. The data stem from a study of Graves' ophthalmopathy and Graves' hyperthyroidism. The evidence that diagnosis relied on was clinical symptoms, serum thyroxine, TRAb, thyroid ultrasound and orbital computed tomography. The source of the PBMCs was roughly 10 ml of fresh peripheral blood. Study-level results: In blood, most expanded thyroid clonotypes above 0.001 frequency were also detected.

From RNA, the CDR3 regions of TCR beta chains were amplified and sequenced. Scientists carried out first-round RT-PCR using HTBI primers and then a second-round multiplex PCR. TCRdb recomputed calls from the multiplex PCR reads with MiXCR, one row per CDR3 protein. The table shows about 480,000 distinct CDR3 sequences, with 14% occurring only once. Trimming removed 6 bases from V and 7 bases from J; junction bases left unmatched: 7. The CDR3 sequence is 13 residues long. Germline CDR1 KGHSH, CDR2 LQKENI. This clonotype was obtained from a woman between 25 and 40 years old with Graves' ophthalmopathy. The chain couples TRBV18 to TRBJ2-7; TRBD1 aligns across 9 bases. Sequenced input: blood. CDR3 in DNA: TGTGCCAGCTCGAGACAGGGGGTACCGGAGCAGTACTTC. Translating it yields CASSRQGVPEQYF.